This T cell receptor (beta chain) was captured by sequencing in a study of OX40 agonist ivuxolimab in advanced cancers. Overall study: Patients in the trial were receiving intravenous ivuxolimab every 2 weeks, at doses of 0.01 to 10 mg/kg. Dose-escalation patients suffered from hepatocellular carcinoma, melanoma, renal cell or head and neck cancer. Patients were 82.7% male with ages about 23 to 90, mean about 54.

Some clones are missing from TCRdb's copy, which holds only in-frame ones; the method was immunoSEQ multiplex PCR. The sample consists of several thousand clones, around 93% of them appearing once. Germline loops: CDR1 SGHRS, CDR2 YFSETQ. CDR3 length: 15 residues. V lost 5 bases and J 5 bases, leaving 19 bases between the germline ends. Source: CD4+ or CD8+ T cells sorted from blood, taken in a trial of the OX40 agonist ivuxolimab. The TCR comes from an adult with an advanced solid tumor such as melanoma, head and neck, liver or kidney cancer. This chain links TRBV5-1 with TRBJ2-5, with D perhaps TRBD1 or TRBD2 (5 bases each). The CDR3 loop reads CASSPGTARWETQYF. In DNA, the CDR3 is TGCGCCAGCAGTCCCGGGACCGCTCGATGGGAGACCCAGTACTTC. The entire variable domain, with the rest obtained from reference TRBV5-1 and TRBJ2-5, is as follows: KAGVTQTPRYLIKTRGQQVTLSCSPISGHRSVSWYQQTPGQGLQFLFEYFSETQRNKGNFPGRFSGRQFSNSRSEMNVSTLELGDSALYLCASSPGTARWETQYFGPGTRLLVL.